This passage covers 31 T cell receptor beta chains from one sample sequenced in a study of blood T cell repertoires in COVID-19 (dated by TCRdb to 2020 to 2021). Library prep was done by the immunoSEQ multiplex PCR assay. Drawn from immuneACCESS, this table holds only the in-frame rearrangements with V and J called that TCRdb kept. Clones are partly lost; checked studies trace under half to an unresolved V gene and leave the rest unexplained. In this sample the table shows approximately 97,000 clones, around 73% of which occur a single time. The ten largest account for about 9.3% of the sample. Sequences were obtained from peripheral blood. These receptors all come from a man aged 60 to 69 with active or convalescent COVID-19.

This chain joins TRBV5-6 and TRBJ1-6; perhaps TRBD1 as D (5 bases). Per germline, CDR1 SGHDT and CDR2 YYEEEE. CDR3 length: 13 residues. The V end was cut by 4 bases, the J end by 11 bases, with 13 bases between. In DNA form, the CDR3 reads TGTGCCAGCAGCGCGAACAGGAACCCACCCCTCCACTTT. Translation gives CASSANRNPPLHF.

This clone was counted between two and nine times. The chain carries TRBV9 and TRBJ2-5; the match to TRBD1 covers 12 bases. CDR1 and CDR2 (germline): SGDLS, YYNGEE. The CDR3 has 15 residues. V gave up 4 bases and J gave up 4 bases; unmatched junction bases: 5. The DNA of the CDR3 is TGTGCCAGCAGCCCCGGGGACAGGGGGCCAGAGACCCAGTACTTC. Translation gives CASSPGDRGPETQYF.

The V gene is TRBV6-4, the J gene TRBJ2-3, with D maybe TRBD2 (7 bases). Per the germline V gene, CDR1 is MRHNA and CDR2 is SNTAGT. The CDR3 runs 14 residues. Trimming pared 3 bases from V and 5 bases from J, leaving 12 bases between. The chain's CDR3 is CASSEGGAQDTQYF. CDR3 nucleotides: TGTGCCAGCAGTGAGGGGGGGGCGCAAGATACGCAGTATTTT.

V gene TRBV10-3 combines with J gene TRBJ2-1; D perhaps matches TRBD1 (6 bases). Germline V lookup: CDR1 ENHRY, CDR2 SYGVKD. This CDR3 has 12 residues. V was pared by 6 bases and J by 9 bases, with 12 bases between. CDR3 amino acids: CAIRGSQGEQFF. CDR3 sequence (DNA): TGTGCCATCAGGGGATCACAGGGTGAGCAGTTCTTC.

This sequence joins TRBV27 and TRBJ1-2, with D maybe TRBD1 (6 bases). The germline V and J ends were trimmed by 4 bases and 7 bases, with 13 bases remaining between them. CDR1 and CDR2 (germline): MNHEY, SMNVEV (reference sequence). The CDR3 covers 13 residues. This CDR3 reads CASSSQGYGGYTF. For the CDR3, the DNA is TGTGCCAGCAGTTCCCAGGGGTATGGTGGCTACACCTTC.

This clone was found once. The V and J genes are TRBV6-6 and TRBJ2-3; TRBD1 matches 12 bases. In germline, CDR1 is MNHNY, CDR2 SVGAGI (reference sequence). This CDR3 spans 16 amino acids. V gave up 7 bases and J gave up 4 bases; unmatched junction bases: 9. The CDR3 coding sequence is TGTGCCAGCACTCAAGGGGACAGGGGGCGGTCAGATACGCAGTATTTT. Translating it yields CASTQGDRGRSDTQYF.

The gene calls are TRBV28 and TRBJ2-1; D possibly corresponds to TRBD2 (6 bases). This CDR3 is 11 amino acids long. Germline lookup yields CDR1 MDHEN and CDR2 SYDVKM. The V end was cut by 10 bases, the J end by 9 bases, with 13 bases between. Here the CDR3 DNA reads TGTGCCACCCGGGGGTTAGTTGAGCAGTTCTTC. This gives the protein CATRGLVEQFF.

This rearrangement joins TRBV18 to TRBJ1-5, with a tentative D call TRBD1 (5 bases). There are 16 residues in the CDR3. V was cut by 4 bases and J by 2 bases, with 15 bases left in between. Germline-derived CDR1 and CDR2 are KGHSH and LQKENI. Here the CDR3 reads CASSLASPGGNQPQHF. The DNA for the CDR3 is TGTGCCAGCTCACTCGCGTCCCCGGGGGGCAATCAGCCCCAGCATTTT.

This sequence joins TRBV19 and TRBJ1-3, with 7 bases lining up with TRBD1. The CDR3 extends over 15 amino acids. After removal of 6 bases from V and 4 bases from J, the junction contained 9 bases not matched to a gene. Germline V gene lookup returns CDR1 LNHDA and CDR2 SQIVND (reference sequence). The CDR3 DNA reads TGTGCCAGTAGGTACACGACAGGGAGAGGAAACACCATATATTTT. It is translated as CASRYTTGRGNTIYF.

The V and J genes are TRBV11-2 and TRBJ1-1; a weak D match, TRBD1 (6 bases). With 2 bases removed from V and 6 bases from J, the gap between germline ends came to 13 bases. The CDR3 runs to 14 residues. The germline V gene encodes CDR1 SGHAT and CDR2 FQNNGV. In DNA form, the CDR3 reads TGTGCCAGCAGCTTACAACAGGGAGTGTCTGAAGCTTTCTTT. Amino acid sequence: CASSLQQGVSEAFF.

This clone came up a few times. The genes are TRBV11-3 and TRBJ2-2, with 8 bases fitting TRBD1. The CDR3 loop spans 15 amino acids. Germline loops: CDR1 SGHNT, CDR2 YENEEA. After removal of 3 bases from V and 5 bases from J, the junction contained 5 bases not matched to a gene. CDR3 nucleotides: TGTGCCAGCAGCTTCGGACAGGGTGGTACCGGGGAGCTGTTTTTT. It codes for CASSFGQGGTGELFF. Combining the CDR3 with reference TRBV11-3 and TRBJ2-2 gives the whole variable domain EAGVVQSPRYKIIEKKQPVAFWCNPISGHNTLYWYLQNLGQGPELLIRYENEEAVDDSQLPKDRFSAERLKGVDSTLKIQPAELGDSAVYLCASSFGQGGTGELFFGEGSRLTVL.

The V gene is TRBV27, the J gene TRBJ2-1; the D gene is possibly TRBD2 (6 bases). V was cut by 0 bases and J by 3 bases, with 12 bases left in between. Germline CDR1 and CDR2: MNHEY and SMNVEV (reference sequence). The CDR3 has 16 amino acids. This chain's CDR3 is CASSLSEGELYNEQFF. The DNA for the CDR3 is TGTGCCAGCAGTTTATCGGAGGGAGAGCTCTACAATGAGCAGTTCTTC.

The chain couples TRBV13 to TRBJ2-2, with 16 bases that match TRBD2. V was clipped by 4 bases and J by 1 base; unmatched bases: 9. CDR1 is PRHDT and CDR2 is FYEKMQ in the germline V gene (reference sequence). The CDR3 consists of 20 residues. CDR3 in amino acids: CASSSRGTSGRAGNTGELFF. CDR3 in DNA: TGTGCCAGCAGCTCACGGGGGACTAGCGGGAGGGCGGGGAACACCGGGGAGCTGTTTTTT.

This rearrangement joins TRBV7-8 to TRBJ2-7; 7 bases are shared with TRBD1. V dropped 5 bases and J dropped 2; count of bases not matched to a gene: 3. The germline gives CDR1 SGHVS, CDR2 FQNEAQ. CDR3 length: 13 amino acids. CDR3 sequence: CASSEGQTYEQYF. The CDR3 DNA follows: TGTGCCAGCAGCGAGGGACAGACCTACGAGCAGTACTTC.

The CDR3 sequence is CASRLGGGRAYNEQFF. The CDR3 coding sequence is TGTGCCAGCAGGCTAGGCGGGGGGCGCGCCTACAATGAGCAGTTCTTC. This chain joins TRBV27 and TRBJ2-1, with 8 bases aligning to TRBD2. Losses at the gene ends were 6 bases for V and 2 bases for J; bases not matched to a gene: 9. This CDR3 has 16 residues. Germline CDR1 reads MNHEY; CDR2 reads SMNVEV (reference sequence).

DNA for the CDR3: TGTGCCAGCAGTGCTGGAGCAGACTATGGCTACACCTTC. As protein: CASSAGADYGYTF. This sequence joins TRBV27 and TRBJ1-2; D is uncertain. Germline CDR1 is MNHEY and CDR2 is SMNVEV (reference sequence). This CDR3 contains 13 residues. Between the trimmed V and J ends, which lost 5 bases and 3 bases, there was a span of 10 bases.

The chain carries TRBV27 and TRBJ1-2; D call uncertain. V lost 6 bases and J lost 1, with 12 bases in between. This CDR3 spans 14 amino acids. Germline V CDR1 and CDR2: MNHEY, SMNVEV (reference sequence). CDR3 nucleotide sequence: TGTGCCAGCAGCCCCGGACGGGATAACTATGGCTACACCTTC. Protein product: CASSPGRDNYGYTF.

The chain has TRBV7-2 and TRBJ2-1; D gene ambiguous. Deletions cut 4 bases from V and 4 bases from J, with 8 bases between. CDR3 size: 13 residues. CDR1 is SGHTA, CDR2 FQGNSA, per germline. In DNA form, the CDR3 reads TGTGCCAGCAGCTCCCAGAGGTACAATGAGCAGTTCTTC. Its translation: CASSSQRYNEQFF. The full variable domain, rest sourced from reference TRBV7-2 and TRBJ2-1, is GAGVSQSPSNKVTEKGKDVELRCDPISGHTALYWYRQSLGQGLEFLIYFQGNSAPDKSGLPSDRFSAERTGGSVSTLTIQRTQQEDSAVYLCASSSQRYNEQFFGPGTRLTVL.

A single count supports this clone. The chain employs TRBV28 and TRBJ2-7; 8 nucleotides align to TRBD1. V was pared by 2 bases and J by 5 bases, with 5 bases of the junction left unmatched. CDR3 length: 14 residues. Germline lookup yields CDR1 MDHEN and CDR2 SYDVKM. The CDR3 DNA reads TGTGCCAGCAGTTTACGGCAGGGGGCTGACGAGCAGTACTTC. This sequence encodes CASSLRQGADEQYF.

The genes are TRBV19 and TRBJ1-1, with 11 nucleotides matching TRBD1. The CDR3 contains 17 residues. Germline V gene lookup returns CDR1 LNHDA and CDR2 SQIVND (reference sequence). V was clipped by 5 bases and J by 4 bases; unmatched bases: 12. The CDR3, as DNA: TGTGCCAGTAGTCACTACTTCCGGGACAGGGGGAGCACTGAAGCTTTCTTT. Translated: CASSHYFRDRGSTEAFF. The full variable domain, its missing parts supplied by reference TRBV19 and TRBJ1-1, is DGGITQSPKYLFRKEGQNVTLSCEQNLNHDAMYWYRQDPGQGLRLIYYSQIVNDFQKGDIAEGYSVSREKKESFPLTVTSAQKNPTAFYLCASSHYFRDRGSTEAFFGQGTRLTVV.

The sample holds a few counts of this clone. The chain uses TRBV18 and TRBJ1-5, with unresolved D. Trimming pared 6 bases from V and 9 bases from J, leaving 12 bases between. The CDR3 runs to 12 residues. The germline CDR1 and CDR2 sequences are KGHSH and LQKENI. The CDR3 sequence: CASSFPPGPQHF. CDR3 sequence (DNA): TGTGCCAGCTCGTTCCCCCCCGGGCCCCAGCATTTT.

This sequence joins TRBV10-2 and TRBJ1-1, with 7 bases fitting TRBD1. Looked up from germline, CDR1 is WSHSY and CDR2 is SAAADI. V lost 5 bases to trimming and J lost 2 bases; unmatched junction nucleotides: 5. The CDR3 covers 14 residues. The CDR3 is CASSMGQTNTEAFF. CDR3 DNA: TGCGCCAGCAGTATGGGACAGACCAACACTGAAGCTTTCTTT.

This clone was counted between two and nine times. The rearrangement joins TRBV19 to TRBJ1-6; D gene uncertain. Trimming cost V 10 bases and J 7 bases, with 17 bases left between them. Looked up from germline, CDR1 is LNHDA and CDR2 is SQIVND (reference sequence). CDR3 length: 14 amino acids. In DNA, the CDR3 is TGTGCCACCCTTGGGCGGGAGAGGAATTCACCCCTCCACTTT. Its protein is CATLGRERNSPLHF.

The chain carries TRBV5-1 and TRBJ2-7; 9 bases map to TRBD2. The ends lost 0 bases at V and 0 bases at J; junction bases unmatched: 1. The CDR3 totals 15 residues. From germline, CDR1 is SGHRS and CDR2 YFSETQ. CDR3 residues: CASSLASGTSYEQYF. The CDR3 nucleotides read TGCGCCAGCAGCTTGGCTAGCGGGACCTCCTACGAGCAGTACTTC.

The rearrangement uses TRBV9 and TRBJ2-3; 8 nucleotides align to TRBD2. With V trimmed by 0 bases and J by 3 bases, 6 bases remained unmatched. Germline CDR1 is SGDLS and CDR2 is YYNGEE. The CDR3 has 16 residues. CDR3 region: CASSVASGSGTDTQYF. The CDR3 DNA sequence: TGTGCCAGCAGCGTAGCGAGCGGGAGTGGTACAGATACGCAGTATTTT. Complete variable domain (other parts from reference TRBV9 and TRBJ2-3): DSGVTQTPKHLITATGQRVTLRCSPRSGDLSVYWYQQSLDQGLQFLIQYYNGEERAKGNILERFSAQQFPDLHSELNLSSLELGDSALYFCASSVASGSGTDTQYFGPGTRLTVL.

Only a few counts were recorded for this clone. The chain has TRBV5-6 and TRBJ2-2; 8 bases fit TRBD2. Germline CDR1 and CDR2: SGHDT and YYEEEE. This CDR3 region has 16 residues. V shed 2 bases, J shed 5 bases, and the junction held 8 bases outside the gene matches. The CDR3 DNA sequence: TGTGCCAGCAGCTTTAGCGGGACTCGGGGGACCGGGGAGCTGTTTTTT. Amino acid sequence: CASSFSGTRGTGELFF.

The chain combines TRBV6-5 with TRBJ1-6, with a possible D match to TRBD1 (5 bases). V shed 2 bases and J shed 7 bases, with 12 bases lying between them. The CDR3 totals 15 residues. CDR1 MNHEY and CDR2 SVGAGI come from the germline V gene. CDR3 sequence: CASSYRGRFNSPLHF. DNA for the CDR3: TGTGCCAGCAGTTACAGGGGCCGCTTCAATTCACCCCTCCACTTT.

In this sample, this clone turned up once. J is TRBJ2-1 and V is TRBV11-3; 9 bases are shared with TRBD2. The V and J ends lost 5 bases and 7 bases, in that order; junction bases with no gene match: 9. CDR3 length: 15 amino acids. CDR1 and CDR2 from the germline V gene are SGHNT and YENEEA. CDR3 in DNA: TGTGCCAGCAGCCTTAGCGGGAGTACCGGGAATGAGCAGTTCTTC. Translating it yields CASSLSGSTGNEQFF. Full variable domain (rest looked up from reference TRBV11-3 and TRBJ2-1): EAGVVQSPRYKIIEKKQPVAFWCNPISGHNTLYWYLQNLGQGPELLIRYENEEAVDDSQLPKDRFSAERLKGVDSTLKIQPAELGDSAVYLCASSLSGSTGNEQFFGPGTRLTVL.

J is TRBJ2-1 and V is TRBV18; TRBD2 might be the D (6 bases). V lost 6 bases, J lost 5 bases, and 20 bases lay in between. The CDR3 covers 16 residues. Germline V lookup: CDR1 KGHSH, CDR2 LQKENI. The CDR3 region is CASSPTPQRRDNEQFF. CDR3 DNA: TGTGCCAGCTCCCCAACCCCACAGCGGAGGGACAATGAGCAGTTCTTC.

The chain recombines TRBV19 with TRBJ2-1; 7 bases align to TRBD2. V shed 7 bases, J shed 1 base, and the junction held 10 bases outside the gene matches. The CDR3 runs 16 residues. Germline CDR1 is LNHDA and CDR2 is SQIVND (reference sequence). The CDR3 DNA reads as TGTGCCAGTACCAAATCGCAAGCGGGGTCCTACAATGAGCAGTTCTTC. It yields the protein CASTKSQAGSYNEQFF.

The J gene is TRBJ1-2, the V gene TRBV28; D gene unclear. Germline V gives CDR1 MDHEN, CDR2 SYDVKM. V was cut by 2 bases and J by 2 bases, with 9 bases left in between. The CDR3 runs 14 residues. The CDR3 bases are TGTGCCAGCAGTTTAAACTTCCTGAACTATGGCTACACCTTC. Translating it yields CASSLNFLNYGYTF.